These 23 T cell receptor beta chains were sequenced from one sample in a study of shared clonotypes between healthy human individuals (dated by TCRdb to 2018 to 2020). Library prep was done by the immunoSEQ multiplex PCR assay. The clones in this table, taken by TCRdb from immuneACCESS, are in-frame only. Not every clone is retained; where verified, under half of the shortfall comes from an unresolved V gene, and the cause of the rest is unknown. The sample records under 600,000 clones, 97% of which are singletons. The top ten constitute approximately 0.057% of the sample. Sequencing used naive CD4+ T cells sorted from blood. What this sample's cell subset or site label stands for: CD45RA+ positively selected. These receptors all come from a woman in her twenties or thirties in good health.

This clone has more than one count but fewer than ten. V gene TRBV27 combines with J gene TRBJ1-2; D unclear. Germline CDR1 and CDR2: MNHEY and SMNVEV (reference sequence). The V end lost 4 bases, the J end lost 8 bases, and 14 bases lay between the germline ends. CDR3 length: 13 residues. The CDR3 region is CASSSVSLDGYTF. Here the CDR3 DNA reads TGTGCCAGCAGTTCCGTCTCCCTCGACGGCTACACCTTC.

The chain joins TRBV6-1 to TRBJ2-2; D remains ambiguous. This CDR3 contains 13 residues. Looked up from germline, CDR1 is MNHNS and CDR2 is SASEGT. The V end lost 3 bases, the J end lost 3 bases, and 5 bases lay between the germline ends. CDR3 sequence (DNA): TGTGCCAGCAGTGACCTGGACACCGGGGAGCTGTTTTTT. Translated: CASSDLDTGELFF.

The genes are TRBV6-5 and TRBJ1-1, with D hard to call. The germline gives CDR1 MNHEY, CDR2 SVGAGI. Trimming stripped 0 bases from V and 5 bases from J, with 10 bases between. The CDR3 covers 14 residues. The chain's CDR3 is CASSYSARWTEAFF. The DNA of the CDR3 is TGTGCCAGCAGTTACTCGGCCAGGTGGACTGAAGCTTTCTTT.

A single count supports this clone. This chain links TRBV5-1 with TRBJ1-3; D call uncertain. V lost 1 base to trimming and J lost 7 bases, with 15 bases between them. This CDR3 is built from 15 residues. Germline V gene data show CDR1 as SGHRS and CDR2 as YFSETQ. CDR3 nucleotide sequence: TGCGCCAGCAGCTTGTATCTCGGAGCGGGTAACACCATATATTTT. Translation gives CASSLYLGAGNTIYF.

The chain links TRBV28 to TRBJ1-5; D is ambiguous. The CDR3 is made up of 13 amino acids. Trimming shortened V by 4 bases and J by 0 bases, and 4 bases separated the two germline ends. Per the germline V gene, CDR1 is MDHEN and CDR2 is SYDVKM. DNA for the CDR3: TGTGCCAGCAGTTCGTATAGCAATCAGCCCCAGCATTTT. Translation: CASSSYSNQPQHF.

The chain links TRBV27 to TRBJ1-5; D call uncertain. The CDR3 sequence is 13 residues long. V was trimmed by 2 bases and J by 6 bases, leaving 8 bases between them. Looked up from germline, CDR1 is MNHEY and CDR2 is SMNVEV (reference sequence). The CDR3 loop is CASSLIVGQPQHF. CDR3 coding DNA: TGTGCCAGCAGTTTAATAGTAGGTCAGCCCCAGCATTTT.

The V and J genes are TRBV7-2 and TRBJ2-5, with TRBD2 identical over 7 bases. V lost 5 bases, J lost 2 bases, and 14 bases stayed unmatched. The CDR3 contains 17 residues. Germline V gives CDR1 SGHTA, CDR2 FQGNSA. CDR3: CASSRTRPILSQETQYF. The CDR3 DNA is TGTGCCAGCAGCAGGACTAGGCCCATCCTCTCTCAAGAGACCCAGTACTTC.

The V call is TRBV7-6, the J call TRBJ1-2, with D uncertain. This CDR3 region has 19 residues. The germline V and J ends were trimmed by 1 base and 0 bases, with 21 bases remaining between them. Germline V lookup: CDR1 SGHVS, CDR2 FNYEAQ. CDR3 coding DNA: TGTGCCAGCAGCTTAGATCGACCCAACAAGGTTAACGCTAACTATGGCTACACCTTC. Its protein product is CASSLDRPNKVNANYGYTF.

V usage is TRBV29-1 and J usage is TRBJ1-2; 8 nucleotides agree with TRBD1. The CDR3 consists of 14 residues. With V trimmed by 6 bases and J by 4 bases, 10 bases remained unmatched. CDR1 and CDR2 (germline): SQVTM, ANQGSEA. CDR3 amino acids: CSVPPTGAAYGYTF. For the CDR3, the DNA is TGCAGCGTCCCACCGACAGGGGCGGCCTATGGCTACACCTTC.

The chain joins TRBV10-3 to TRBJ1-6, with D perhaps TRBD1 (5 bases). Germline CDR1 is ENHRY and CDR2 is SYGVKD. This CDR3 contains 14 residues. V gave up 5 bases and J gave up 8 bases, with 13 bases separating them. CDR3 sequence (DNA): TGTGCCATCAGTACACGGGACCCGGATTCACCCCTCCACTTT. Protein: CAISTRDPDSPLHF.

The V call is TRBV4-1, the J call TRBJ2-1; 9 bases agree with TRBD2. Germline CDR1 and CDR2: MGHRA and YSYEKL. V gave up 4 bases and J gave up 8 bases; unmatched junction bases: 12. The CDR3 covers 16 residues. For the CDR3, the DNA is TGCGCCAGCAGCCCGTGGGGGCGGGAGGGAGGCTATGAGCAGTTCTTC. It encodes CASSPWGREGGYEQFF.

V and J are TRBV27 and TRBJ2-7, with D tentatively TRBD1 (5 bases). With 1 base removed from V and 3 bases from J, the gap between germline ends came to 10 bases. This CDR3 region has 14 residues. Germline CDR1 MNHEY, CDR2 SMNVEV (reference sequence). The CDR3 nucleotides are TGTGCCAGCAGTTTATTCAGCAGGGACTACGAGCAGTACTTC. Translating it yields CASSLFSRDYEQYF.

In DNA form, the CDR3 reads TGTGCCAGCAGTTACGGTGGGGGCAACACTGAAGCTTTCTTT. It encodes CASSYGGGNTEAFF. The chain carries TRBV6-6 and TRBJ1-1; perhaps TRBD1 as D (6 bases). This CDR3 is built from 14 residues. In germline, CDR1 is MNHNY, CDR2 SVGAGI (reference sequence). Trimming took off 2 bases at V and 2 bases at J, with 9 bases between the two ends.

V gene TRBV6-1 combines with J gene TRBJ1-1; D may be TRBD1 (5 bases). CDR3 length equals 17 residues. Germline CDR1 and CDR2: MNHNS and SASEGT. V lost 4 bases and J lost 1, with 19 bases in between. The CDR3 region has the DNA TGTGCCAGCAGTGGAGCGGGTCGGGGCGTGGGGAACACTGAAGCTTTCTTT. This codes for CASSGAGRGVGNTEAFF.

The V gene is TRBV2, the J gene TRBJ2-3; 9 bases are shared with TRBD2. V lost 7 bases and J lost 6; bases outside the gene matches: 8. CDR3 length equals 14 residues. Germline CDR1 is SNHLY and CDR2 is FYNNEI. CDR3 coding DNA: TGTGCCAGCATCAGGGGACTAGCAACGGATACGCAGTATTTT. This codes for CASIRGLATDTQYF.

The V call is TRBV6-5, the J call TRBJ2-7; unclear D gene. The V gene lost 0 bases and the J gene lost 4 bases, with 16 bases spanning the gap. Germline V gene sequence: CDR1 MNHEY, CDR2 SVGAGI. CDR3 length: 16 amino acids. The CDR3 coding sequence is TGTGCCAGCAGTTACTCCCTTGGAGCTGATAGATACGAGCAGTACTTC. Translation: CASSYSLGADRYEQYF.

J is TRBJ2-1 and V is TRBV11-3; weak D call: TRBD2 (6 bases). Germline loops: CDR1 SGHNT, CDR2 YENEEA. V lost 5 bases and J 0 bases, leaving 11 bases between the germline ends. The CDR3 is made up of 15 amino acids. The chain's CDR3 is CASSRAGSSYNEQFF. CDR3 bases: TGTGCCAGCAGCCGTGCGGGGAGCTCCTACAATGAGCAGTTCTTC.

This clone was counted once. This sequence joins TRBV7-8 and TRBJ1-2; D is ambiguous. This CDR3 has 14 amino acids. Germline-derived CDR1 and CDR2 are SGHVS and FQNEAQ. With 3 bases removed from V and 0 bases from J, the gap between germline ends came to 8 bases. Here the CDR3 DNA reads TGTGCCAGCAGCTTCGGGCAGGCTAACTATGGCTACACCTTC. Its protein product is CASSFGQANYGYTF.

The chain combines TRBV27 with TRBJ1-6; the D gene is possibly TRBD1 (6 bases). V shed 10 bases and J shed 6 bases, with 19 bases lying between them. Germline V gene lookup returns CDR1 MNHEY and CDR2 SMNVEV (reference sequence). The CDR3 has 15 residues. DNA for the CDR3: TGTGCCACCCGTCAGACAGGTCGGATTAATTCACCCCTCCACTTT. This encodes CATRQTGRINSPLHF.

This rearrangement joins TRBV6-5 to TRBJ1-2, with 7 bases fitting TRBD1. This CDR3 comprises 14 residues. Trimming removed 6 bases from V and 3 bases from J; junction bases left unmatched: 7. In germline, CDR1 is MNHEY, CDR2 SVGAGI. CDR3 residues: CASRSGTEYYGYTF. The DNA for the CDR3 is TGTGCCAGCAGATCCGGGACAGAGTACTATGGCTACACCTTC.

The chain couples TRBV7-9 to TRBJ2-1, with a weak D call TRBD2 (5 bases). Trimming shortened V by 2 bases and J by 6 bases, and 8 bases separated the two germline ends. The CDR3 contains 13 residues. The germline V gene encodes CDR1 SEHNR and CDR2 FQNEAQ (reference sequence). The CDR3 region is CASSLWGANEQFF. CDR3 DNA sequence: TGTGCCAGCAGCTTATGGGGAGCCAATGAGCAGTTCTTC. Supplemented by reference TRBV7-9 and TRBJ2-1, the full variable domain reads DTGVSQNPRHKITKRGQNVTFRCDPISEHNRLYWYRQTLGQGPEFLTYFQNEAQLEKSRLLSDRFSAERPKGSFSTLEIQRTEQGDSAMYLCASSLWGANEQFFGPGTRLTVL.

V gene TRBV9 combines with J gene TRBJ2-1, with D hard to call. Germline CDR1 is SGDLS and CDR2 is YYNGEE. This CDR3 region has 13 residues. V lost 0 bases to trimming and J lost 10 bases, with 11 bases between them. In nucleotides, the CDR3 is TGTGCCAGCAGCGTAGGAAGTAGTGAAGAGCAGTTCTTC. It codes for CASSVGSSEEQFF.

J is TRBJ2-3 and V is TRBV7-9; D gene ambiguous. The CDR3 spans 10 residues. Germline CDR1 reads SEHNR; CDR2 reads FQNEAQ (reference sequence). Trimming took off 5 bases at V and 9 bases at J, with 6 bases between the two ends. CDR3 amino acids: CASSTRTQYF. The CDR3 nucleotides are TGTGCCAGCAGCACCCGGACGCAGTATTTT.